This T cell receptor (beta chain) originates from a study of technical replicates of blood from several donors. The V and J ends lost 7 bases and 8 bases respectively, with 15 bases between them. The germline CDR1 and CDR2 sequences are MNHNS and SASEGT. The CDR3 contains 13 residues. Generated by immunoSEQ multiplex PCR, the TCRdb table keeps only in-frame clones and is missing some. The profile shows 80,000 or so clones, around 94% of them singletons. The TCR originated in a human donor in good health. The rearrangement uses TRBV6-1 and TRBJ2-1, with D perhaps matching TRBD2 (6 bases). The specimen sequenced was T cells isolated from PBMCs. In nucleotides, the CDR3 is TGTGCCAGCATCATGAGTTGGGGGGATGAGCAGTTCTTC. Residues: CASIMSWGDEQFF.